This record looks at one TCR beta chain sequence and its context. Its antigen remains unidentified. It may be a read error: a sequence one base away is much more abundant. Trimming removed 2 bases at V and 10 bases at J, with 15 bases between. CDR1 is DFQATT, CDR2 SNEGSKA, per germline (reference sequence). The CDR3 sequence is 13 residues long. Unique molecular identifiers featured in each of the TCR beta cDNA libraries. Input amounts of roughly 0.9 to 10 million T cells were used. These gave approximately 500,000 cDNA molecules, so each molecule approximated one T cell. TCRdb analysed the PCR reads with MiXCR anew, one entry per CDR3 protein. The profile covers about 180,000 distinct CDR3 sequences, with 25% to 35% appearing a single time and about 1.6% taken by the ten largest. The sample originates from a study of post-analysis software for immune sequencing data. Study at large: Relapsing-remitting, secondary progressive and progressive-relapsing forms of multiple sclerosis all featured among disease courses.

Findings of the study overall: By F measure, samples from a shared preparation batch strongly co-clustered. There were roughly 5 TRBV segments more frequent in patients than controls, and TRBV5-6, TRBV5-1 and TRBV20-1 were among them. Normalized Chao1 diversity was significantly lower in multiple sclerosis patients than in controls.

The sample taken for sequencing was blood. This chain uses TRBV20-1 with TRBJ2-1; tentative D call: TRBD2 (7 bases). The source of this sequence is a girl under 18 with multiple sclerosis. CDR3 nucleotide sequence: TGCAGTGCTAGAAACAGGGACTATTACGAGCAGTTCTTC. The encoded protein is CSARNRDYYEQFF.